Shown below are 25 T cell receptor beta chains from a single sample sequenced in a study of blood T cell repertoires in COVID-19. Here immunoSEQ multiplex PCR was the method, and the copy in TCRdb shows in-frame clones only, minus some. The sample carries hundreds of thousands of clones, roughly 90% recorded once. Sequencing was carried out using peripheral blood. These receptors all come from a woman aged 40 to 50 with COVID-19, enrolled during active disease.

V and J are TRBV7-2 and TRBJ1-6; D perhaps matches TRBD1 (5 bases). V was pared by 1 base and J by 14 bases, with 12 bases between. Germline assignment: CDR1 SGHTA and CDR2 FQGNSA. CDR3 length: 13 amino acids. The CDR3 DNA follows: TGTGCCAGCAGCTTAGAGGAGGGAGGGGCCCTCCACTTT. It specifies CASSLEEGGALHF.

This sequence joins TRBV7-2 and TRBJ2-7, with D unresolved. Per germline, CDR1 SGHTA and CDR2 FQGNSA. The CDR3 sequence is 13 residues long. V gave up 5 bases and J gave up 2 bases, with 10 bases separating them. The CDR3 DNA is TGTGCCAGCAGCCCAGGCTTACCCTACGAGCAGTACTTC. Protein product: CASSPGLPYEQYF.

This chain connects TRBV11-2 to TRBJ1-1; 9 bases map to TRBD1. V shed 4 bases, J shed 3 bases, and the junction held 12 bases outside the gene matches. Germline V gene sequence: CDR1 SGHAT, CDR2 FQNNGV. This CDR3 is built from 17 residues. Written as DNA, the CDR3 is TGTGCCAGCAGCTCCTACAGGGGGCGTTTCGTGGACACTGAAGCTTTCTTT. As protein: CASSSYRGRFVDTEAFF. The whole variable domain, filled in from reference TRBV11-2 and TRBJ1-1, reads EAGVAQSPRYKIIEKRQSVAFWCNPISGHATLYWYQQILGQGPKLLIQFQNNGVVDDSQLPKDRFSAERLKGVDSTLKIQPAKLEDSAVYLCASSSYRGRFVDTEAFFGQGTRLTVV.

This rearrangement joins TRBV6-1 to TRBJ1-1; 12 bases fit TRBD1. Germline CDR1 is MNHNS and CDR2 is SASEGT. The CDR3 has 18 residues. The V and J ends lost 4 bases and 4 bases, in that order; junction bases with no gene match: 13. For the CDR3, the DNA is TGTGCCAGCAGTGGTATTACCGGGACAGGGGGCGTATCCACTGAAGCTTTCTTT. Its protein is CASSGITGTGGVSTEAFF.

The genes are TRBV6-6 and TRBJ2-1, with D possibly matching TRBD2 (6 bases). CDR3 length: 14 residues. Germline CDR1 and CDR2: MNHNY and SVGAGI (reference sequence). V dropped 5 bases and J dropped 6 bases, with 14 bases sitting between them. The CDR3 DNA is TGTGCCAGCAGTGCCGGGACTCCCGCCAATGAGCAGTTCTTC. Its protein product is CASSAGTPANEQFF.

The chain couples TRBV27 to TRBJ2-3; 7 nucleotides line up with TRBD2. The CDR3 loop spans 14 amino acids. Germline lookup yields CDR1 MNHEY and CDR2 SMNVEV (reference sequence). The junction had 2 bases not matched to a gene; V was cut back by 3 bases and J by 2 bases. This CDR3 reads CASSFGGFTDTQYF. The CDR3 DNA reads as TGTGCCAGCAGTTTCGGGGGGTTCACAGATACGCAGTATTTT.

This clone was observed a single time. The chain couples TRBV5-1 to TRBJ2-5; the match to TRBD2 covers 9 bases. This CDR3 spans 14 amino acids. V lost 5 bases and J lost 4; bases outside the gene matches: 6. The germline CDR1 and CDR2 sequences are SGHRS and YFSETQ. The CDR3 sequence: CASSSLAGRETQYF. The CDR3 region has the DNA TGCGCCAGCAGTTCTCTAGCGGGAAGAGAGACCCAGTACTTC.

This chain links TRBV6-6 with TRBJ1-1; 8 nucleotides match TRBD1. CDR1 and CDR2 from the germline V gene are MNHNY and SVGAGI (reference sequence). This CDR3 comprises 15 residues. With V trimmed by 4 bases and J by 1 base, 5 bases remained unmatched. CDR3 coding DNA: TGTGCCAGCAGTTCTACAGGGGGGGGGAACACTGAAGCTTTCTTT. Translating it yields CASSSTGGGNTEAFF.

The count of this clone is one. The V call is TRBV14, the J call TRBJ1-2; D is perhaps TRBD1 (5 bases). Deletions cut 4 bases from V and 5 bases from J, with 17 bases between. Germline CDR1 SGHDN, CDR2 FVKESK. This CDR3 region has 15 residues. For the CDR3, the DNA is TGTGCCAGCAGCCCCGGGGGAGAAGGGATTTATGGCTACACCTTC. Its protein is CASSPGGEGIYGYTF.

As DNA, the CDR3 is TGCGCCAGCAGCTTTCAGGGTCCGAGCTCCTACGAGCAGTACTTC. Residues: CASSFQGPSSYEQYF. The chain carries TRBV5-1 and TRBJ2-7; D is perhaps TRBD1 (5 bases). This CDR3 contains 15 residues. Germline-derived CDR1 and CDR2 are SGHRS and YFSETQ. Trimming stripped 2 bases from V and 0 bases from J, with 12 bases between.

This CDR3 is CASAPTVAGVADTQYF. The CDR3 DNA sequence: TGCGCCAGCGCTCCGACGGTAGCGGGAGTGGCAGATACGCAGTATTTT. The chain uses TRBV5-1 and TRBJ2-3; 9 nucleotides line up with TRBD2. V shed 7 bases and J 4 bases; nucleotides not matched to a gene: 13. The CDR3 has 16 amino acids. CDR1 and CDR2 (germline): SGHRS, YFSETQ.

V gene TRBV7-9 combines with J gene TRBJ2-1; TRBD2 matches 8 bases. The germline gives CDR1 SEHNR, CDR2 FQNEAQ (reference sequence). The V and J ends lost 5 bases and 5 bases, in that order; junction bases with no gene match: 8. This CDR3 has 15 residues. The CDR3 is CASSPSGSTHNEQFF. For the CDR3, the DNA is TGTGCCAGCAGCCCCAGCGGGAGTACCCACAATGAGCAGTTCTTC.

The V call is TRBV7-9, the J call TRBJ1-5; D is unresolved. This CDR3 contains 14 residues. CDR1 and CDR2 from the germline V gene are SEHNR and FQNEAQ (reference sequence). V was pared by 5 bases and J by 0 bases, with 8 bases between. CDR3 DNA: TGTGCCAGCAGCCGAAGAGATAGCAATCAGCCCCAGCATTTT. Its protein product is CASSRRDSNQPQHF.

The CDR3 DNA follows: TGTGCCAGCAGCCCGGTGGACAGCTCTGGAAACACCATATATTTT. This codes for CASSPVDSSGNTIYF. The chain uses TRBV6-5 and TRBJ1-3; D may be TRBD1 (6 bases). V was pared by 6 bases and J by 0 bases, with 12 bases between. The CDR3 is 15 amino acids. In germline, CDR1 is MNHEY, CDR2 SVGAGI.

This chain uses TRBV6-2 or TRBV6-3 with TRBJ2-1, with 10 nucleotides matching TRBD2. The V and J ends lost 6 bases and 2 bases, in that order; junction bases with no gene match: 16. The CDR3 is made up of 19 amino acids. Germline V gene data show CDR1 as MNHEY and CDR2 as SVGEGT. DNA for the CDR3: TGTGCCAGCAGCCCCCGGGCTAGCGGGAGAGATTGGCCCTACAATGAGCAGTTCTTC. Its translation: CASSPRASGRDWPYNEQFF.

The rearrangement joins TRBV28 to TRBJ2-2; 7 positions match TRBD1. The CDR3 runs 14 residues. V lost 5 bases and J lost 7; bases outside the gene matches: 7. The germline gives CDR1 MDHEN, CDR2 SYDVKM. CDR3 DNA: TGTGCCAGCAGTGTAGGAACAGGGGTCGGGGAGCTGTTTTTT. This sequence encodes CASSVGTGVGELFF.

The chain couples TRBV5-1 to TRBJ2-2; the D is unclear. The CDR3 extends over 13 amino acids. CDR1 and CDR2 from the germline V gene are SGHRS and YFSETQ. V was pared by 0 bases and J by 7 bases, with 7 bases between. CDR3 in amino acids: CASSLATGGELFF. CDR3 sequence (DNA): TGCGCCAGCAGCTTGGCGACTGGCGGGGAGCTGTTTTTT.

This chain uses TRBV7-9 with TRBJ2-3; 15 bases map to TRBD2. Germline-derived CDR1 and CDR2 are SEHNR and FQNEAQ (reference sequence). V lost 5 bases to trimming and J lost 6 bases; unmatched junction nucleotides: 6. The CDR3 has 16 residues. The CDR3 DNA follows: TGTGCCAGCAGCGTAAGGACTAGCGGGAGGGAGGATACGCAGTATTTT. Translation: CASSVRTSGREDTQYF. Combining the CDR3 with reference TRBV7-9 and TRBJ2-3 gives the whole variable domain DTGVSQNPRHKITKRGQNVTFRCDPISEHNRLYWYRQTLGQGPEFLTYFQNEAQLEKSRLLSDRFSAERPKGSFSTLEIQRTEQGDSAMYLCASSVRTSGREDTQYFGPGTRLTVL.

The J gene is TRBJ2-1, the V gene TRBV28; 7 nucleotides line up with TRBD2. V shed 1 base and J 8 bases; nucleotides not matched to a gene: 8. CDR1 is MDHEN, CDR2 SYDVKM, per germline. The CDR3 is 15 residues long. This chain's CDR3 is CASSLLAGTRDEQFF. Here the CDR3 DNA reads TGTGCCAGCAGTTTATTAGCGGGTACCCGCGATGAGCAGTTCTTC.

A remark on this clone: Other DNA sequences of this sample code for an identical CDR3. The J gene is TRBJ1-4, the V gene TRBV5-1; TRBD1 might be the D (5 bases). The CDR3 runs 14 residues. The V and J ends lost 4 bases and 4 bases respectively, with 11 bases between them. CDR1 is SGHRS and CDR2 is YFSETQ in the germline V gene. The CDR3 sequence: CASSPGQGNEKLFF. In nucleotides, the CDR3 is TGCGCCAGCAGCCCCGGGCAGGGTAATGAAAAACTGTTTTTT.

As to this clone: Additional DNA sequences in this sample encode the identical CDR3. As DNA, the CDR3 is TGTGCCAGCAGTGACTCAGCGGGGGGGTACAATGAGCAGTTCTTC. Translated: CASSDSAGGYNEQFF. This rearrangement joins TRBV6-4 to TRBJ2-1; 10 nucleotides align to TRBD2. Per germline, CDR1 MRHNA and CDR2 SNTAGT. This CDR3 spans 15 amino acids. The trim removed 0 bases at V and 4 bases at J, leaving 0 bases unmatched.

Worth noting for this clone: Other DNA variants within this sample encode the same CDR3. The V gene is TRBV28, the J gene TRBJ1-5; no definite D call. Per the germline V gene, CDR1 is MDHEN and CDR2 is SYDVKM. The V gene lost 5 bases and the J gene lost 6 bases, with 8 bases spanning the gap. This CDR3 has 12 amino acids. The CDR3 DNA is TGTGCCAGCAGTCCTAGTGGTCAGCCCCAGCATTTT. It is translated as CASSPSGQPQHF.

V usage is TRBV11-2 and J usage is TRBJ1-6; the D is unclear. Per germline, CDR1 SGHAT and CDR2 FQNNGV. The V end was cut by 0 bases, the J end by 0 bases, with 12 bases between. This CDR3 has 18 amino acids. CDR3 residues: CASSLDWAGSSYNSPLHF. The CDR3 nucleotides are TGTGCCAGCAGCTTAGATTGGGCGGGGAGCTCCTATAATTCACCCCTCCACTTT.

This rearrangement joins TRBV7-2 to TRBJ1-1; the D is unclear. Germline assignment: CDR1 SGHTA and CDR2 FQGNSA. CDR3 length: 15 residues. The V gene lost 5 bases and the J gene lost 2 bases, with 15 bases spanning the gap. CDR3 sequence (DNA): TGTGCCAGCAGCCCCGAGCCTACAGTCAACACTGAAGCTTTCTTT. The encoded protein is CASSPEPTVNTEAFF.

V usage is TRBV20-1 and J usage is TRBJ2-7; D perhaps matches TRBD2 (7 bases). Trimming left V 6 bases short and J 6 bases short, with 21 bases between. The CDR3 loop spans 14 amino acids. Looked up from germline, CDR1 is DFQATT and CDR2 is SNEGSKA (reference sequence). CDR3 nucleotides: TGCAGTGCAAGTCGAGCGGTCGGGGGGCTCGAGCAGTACTTC. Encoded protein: CSASRAVGGLEQYF.